Listed below are T cell receptor beta chains from one sample, sequenced in a study of chemoradiotherapy in HPV16-positive cancers. Measured with immunoSEQ multiplex PCR; TCRdb has only the in-frame clones, and not every one. The data show thousands of clones, over 70% seen once. This specimen was tumor tissue, taken from a patient who underwent chemoradiotherapy. Every receptor here comes from a human donor with HPV-associated anogenital cancer. Both conserved end residues are part of each CDR3. The order of the fields is clone size, D gene, J gene, V gene, CDR3 protein, CDR3 DNA. D genes are given only for firm matches. Rows give clone size only sometimes, using once, few, many, or a class for an expanded clone.

abundance: NA; d_gene: TRBD1; j_gene: TRBJ2-7; v_gene: TRBV11-2; CDR3aa: CASSLQGQGSEEQYF; CDR3nt: TGTGCCAGCAGCCTCCAGGGACAGGGCTCAGAAGAGCAGTACTTC
abundance: NA; d_gene: NA; j_gene: TRBJ1-3; v_gene: TRBV5-1; CDR3aa: CASSVGPSSGNTIYF; CDR3nt: TGCGCCAGCAGCGTGGGACCGTCCTCTGGAAACACCATATATTTT
abundance: NA; d_gene: TRBD1; j_gene: TRBJ2-5; v_gene: TRBV19; CDR3aa: CASSARQGAETQYF; CDR3nt: TGTGCCAGTAGTGCCCGACAGGGAGCAGAGACCCAGTACTTC
abundance: once; d_gene: NA; j_gene: TRBJ2-2; v_gene: TRBV5-4; CDR3aa: CASSSPVGTGELFF; CDR3nt: TGTGCCAGCAGCTCCCCCGTGGGCACCGGGGAGCTGTTTTTT
abundance: NA; d_gene: NA; j_gene: TRBJ1-2; v_gene: TRBV2; CDR3aa: CASSEQQGGYTF; CDR3nt: TGTGCCAGCAGTGAACAACAGGGAGGCTACACCTTC
abundance: NA; d_gene: NA; j_gene: TRBJ2-5; v_gene: TRBV19; CDR3aa: CASSPTGRGETQYF; CDR3nt: TGTGCCAGTAGCCCGACAGGGCGGGGAGAGACCCAGTACTTC
abundance: NA; d_gene: TRBD1; j_gene: TRBJ1-5; v_gene: TRBV27; CDR3aa: CASRQMGQGGQPQHF; CDR3nt: TGTGCCAGCAGGCAGATGGGACAGGGTGGTCAGCCCCAGCATTTT
abundance: NA; d_gene: TRBD2; j_gene: TRBJ2-7; v_gene: TRBV6-6; CDR3aa: CASSILAGGSEQYF; CDR3nt: TGTGCCAGCAGTATACTAGCGGGGGGAAGCGAGCAGTACTTC
abundance: NA; d_gene: NA; j_gene: TRBJ2-1; v_gene: TRBV4-2; CDR3aa: CASSQDRSNWGNEQFF; CDR3nt: TGTGCCAGCAGCCAAGATAGGTCCAATTGGGGTAATGAGCAGTTCTTC
abundance: NA; d_gene: TRBD1; j_gene: TRBJ2-7; v_gene: TRBV2; CDR3aa: CASREGTGTGEQYF; CDR3nt: TGTGCCAGCCGCGAGGGGACAGGGACGGGGGAGCAGTACTTC
abundance: NA; d_gene: NA; j_gene: TRBJ1-4; v_gene: TRBV4-2; CDR3aa: CASSQDLGEREKLFF; CDR3nt: TGTGCCAGCAGCCAAGACTTGGGAGAAAGGGAAAAACTGTTTTTT
abundance: once; d_gene: TRBD1; j_gene: TRBJ2-7; v_gene: TRBV19; CDR3aa: CASSASGTGGYEQYF; CDR3nt: TGTGCCAGTAGTGCTTCCGGGACAGGGGGGTACGAGCAGTACTTC
abundance: NA; d_gene: NA; j_gene: TRBJ2-2; v_gene: TRBV7-9; CDR3aa: CAITGTANTGELFF; CDR3nt: TGTGCCATAACCGGGACGGCGAACACCGGGGAGCTGTTTTTT
abundance: NA; d_gene: NA; j_gene: TRBJ1-2; v_gene: TRBV7-2; CDR3aa: CASSLYVLRVSDGYTF; CDR3nt: TGTGCCAGCAGCTTATATGTTCTACGGGTGTCGGATGGCTACACCTTC
abundance: NA; d_gene: NA; j_gene: TRBJ1-1; v_gene: TRBV5-4; CDR3aa: CASSLGWNMNTEAFF; CDR3nt: TGTGCCAGCAGCTTGGGTTGGAATATGAACACTGAAGCTTTCTTT
abundance: NA; d_gene: NA; j_gene: TRBJ2-3; v_gene: TRBV6-5; CDR3aa: CATTHRRVSTDTQYF; CDR3nt: TGTGCCACTACCCATCGCAGGGTTAGCACAGATACGCAGTATTTT
abundance: NA; d_gene: TRBD2; j_gene: TRBJ2-5; v_gene: TRBV10-3; CDR3aa: CAISESVGSGRQIQETQYF; CDR3nt: TGTGCCATCAGTGAGTCGGTGGGTAGCGGGAGGCAAATTCAAGAGACCCAGTACTTC
abundance: NA; d_gene: TRBD1; j_gene: TRBJ2-2; v_gene: TRBV10-3; CDR3aa: CAIRPGQGRGLGELFF; CDR3nt: TGTGCCATCAGGCCAGGACAGGGAAGAGGATTGGGGGAGCTGTTTTTT
abundance: NA; d_gene: NA; j_gene: TRBJ2-7; v_gene: TRBV30; CDR3aa: CAWTRSGAWEQYF; CDR3nt: TGTGCCTGGACTCGATCAGGGGCGTGGGAGCAGTACTTC